The clone carrying this T cell receptor beta chain was found a few times. Its target is not known. TCRdb re-called the 5' RACE reads through MiXCR, storing one row per CDR3 protein. The profile covers about 920,000 distinct CDR3 sequences, with 9% to 15% appearing a single time and around 1.5% taken by the ten largest. The source of the sample is a study of identical twins. Study results and limitations: Insertions were fewer in abundant cord blood beta clonotypes, whereas memory repertoires showed none of this pattern. Twins shared beta out-of-frame sequences in excess, but this excess was weaker.

Healthy Caucasians supplied all donations. The CDR3 length is 12 residues. V lost 9 bases to trimming and J lost 7 bases, with 16 bases between them. Germline CDR1 reads SGHRS; CDR2 reads YFSETQ. The data were also submitted as part of a second study, on yellow fever vaccine responses in identical twins.

This clonotype was sampled from a young woman in good health. The sequenced sample consisted of PBMCs. The chain carries TRBV5-1 and TRBJ1-2, with D tentatively TRBD1 (6 bases). The CDR3 here is CATRGGVGGYTF. The CDR3 DNA reads as TGCGCCACCCGCGGGGGCGTAGGTGGCTACACCTTC.